This TCR beta chain was identified during a study of blood T cells in healthy people across ages. Roughly 10 milliliters of peripheral blood were drawn from each donor. Then a second PCR, running about 6 to 11 cycles, was carried out with a sample-barcoded 5' primer and a J-beta primer mix. Researchers report that a template-switch adaptor with 12 random nucleotides tagged each cDNA molecule. TCRdb independently ran MiXCR on the 5' RACE reads; one entry per CDR3 protein. The sample has about 280,000 distinct CDR3 sequences, around 30% seen once. The CDR3 runs to 16 residues. Germline values: CDR1 MDHEN, CDR2 SYDVKM. V shed 7 bases and J shed 2 bases, with 21 bases lying between them. Study-level findings and limits: Naive T cell percentage strongly correlated with TCR beta diversity. Per million T cells, TCR beta diversity dropped roughly linearly as age increased.

Only a few counts were recorded for this clonotype. The antigen remains undetermined. The gene calls are TRBV28 and TRBJ2-7; D is possibly TRBD1 (5 bases). This clonotype was obtained from a woman in her seventies in good health. The sample was blood. The CDR3 DNA reads as TGTGCCAGCATCGCCTTAGGGGTACTGTCCCCCTACGAGCAGTACTTC. Translation: CASIALGVLSPYEQYF.